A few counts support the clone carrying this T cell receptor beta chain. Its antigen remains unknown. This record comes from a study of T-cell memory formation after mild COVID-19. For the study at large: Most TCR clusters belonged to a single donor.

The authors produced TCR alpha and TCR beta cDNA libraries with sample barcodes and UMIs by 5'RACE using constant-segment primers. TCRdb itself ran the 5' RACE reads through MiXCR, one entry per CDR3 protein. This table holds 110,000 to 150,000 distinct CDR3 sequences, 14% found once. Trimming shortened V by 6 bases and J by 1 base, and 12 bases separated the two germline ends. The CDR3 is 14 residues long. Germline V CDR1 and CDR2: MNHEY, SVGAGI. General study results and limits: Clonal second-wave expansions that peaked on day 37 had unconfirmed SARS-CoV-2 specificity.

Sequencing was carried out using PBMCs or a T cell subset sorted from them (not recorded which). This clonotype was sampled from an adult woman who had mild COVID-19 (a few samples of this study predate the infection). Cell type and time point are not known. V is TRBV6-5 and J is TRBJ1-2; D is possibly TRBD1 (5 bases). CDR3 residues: CASSPGTFNYGYTF. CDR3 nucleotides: TGTGCCAGCAGCCCGGGGACGTTTAACTATGGCTACACCTTC.